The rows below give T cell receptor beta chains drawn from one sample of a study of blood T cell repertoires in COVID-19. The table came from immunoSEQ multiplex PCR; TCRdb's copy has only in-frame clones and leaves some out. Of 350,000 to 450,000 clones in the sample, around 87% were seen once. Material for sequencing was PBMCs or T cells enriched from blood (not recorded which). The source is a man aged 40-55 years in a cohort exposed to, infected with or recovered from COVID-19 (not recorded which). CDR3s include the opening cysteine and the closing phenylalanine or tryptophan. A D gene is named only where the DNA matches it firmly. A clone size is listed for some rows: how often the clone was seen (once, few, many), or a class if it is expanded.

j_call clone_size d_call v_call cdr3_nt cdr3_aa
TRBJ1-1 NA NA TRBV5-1 TGCGCCAGCAGCTTCAGGGTCGGCACTGAAGCTTTCTTT CASSFRVGTEAFF
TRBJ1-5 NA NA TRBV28 TGTGCCAGCAGGTCTCGCGGGGGGGGCGATAATCAGCCCCAGCATTTT CASRSRGGGDNQPQHF
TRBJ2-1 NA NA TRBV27 TGTGCCAGCAGTTTATCTGGCGGGGGCAGAGACAATGAGCAGTTCTTC CASSLSGGGRDNEQFF
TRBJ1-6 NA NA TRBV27 TGTGCCAGCAGTCAGGGCCTCGAACTGCCTAATTCACCCCTCCACTTT CASSQGLELPNSPLHF
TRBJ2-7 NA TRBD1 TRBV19 TGTGCCAGTAGTGCCCGGGACAGGGGCGAGCAGTACTTC CASSARDRGEQYF
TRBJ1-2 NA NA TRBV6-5 TGTGCCAGCAGTTACTCGAACTACGGCGATAACTATGGCTACACCTTC CASSYSNYGDNYGYTF
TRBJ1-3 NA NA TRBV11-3 TGTGCCAGCAGCTCCGACAGGGGAAACACCATATATTTT CASSSDRGNTIYF
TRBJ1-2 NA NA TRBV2 TGTGCCAGCAGTCTGCGCCCAGGTCTTCCCTACTTC CASSLRPGLPYF
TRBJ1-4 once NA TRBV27 TGTGCCAGCAAACAGGGAGAAAAACTGTTTTTT CASKQGEKLFF
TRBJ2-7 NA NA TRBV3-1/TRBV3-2 TGTGCCAGCAGCCACAGTTTTTCCTACGAGCAGTACTTC CASSHSFSYEQYF
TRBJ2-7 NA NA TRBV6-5 TGTGCCAGCAGTCCTCTCCGGGACACCACCCACGAGCAGTACTTC CASSPLRDTTHEQYF
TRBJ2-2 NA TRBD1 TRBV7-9 TGTGCCAGCAGCCTACCGACAGGGGGAATGGCCGGGGAGCTGTTTTTT CASSLPTGGMAGELFF
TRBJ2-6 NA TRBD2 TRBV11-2 TGTGCCAGCAGCTTAGCGGGAGGGAGCTCTGGGGCCAACGTCCTGACTTTC CASSLAGGSSGANVLTF
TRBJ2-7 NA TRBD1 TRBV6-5 TGTGCCAGCAGAGCAGACAGGGGTAACAGGTACGAGCAGTACTTC CASRADRGNRYEQYF
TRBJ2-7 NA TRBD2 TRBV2 TGTGCCAGCAAAAGGACTAGCGGTACCTACGAGCAGTACTTC CASKRTSGTYEQYF
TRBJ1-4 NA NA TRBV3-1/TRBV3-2 TGTGCCAGCAGCGGGACAAGTAATGAAAAACTGTTTTTT CASSGTSNEKLFF
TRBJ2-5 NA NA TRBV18 TGTGCCAGCACCCAGGGAAAAGAGACCCAGTACTTC CASTQGKETQYF
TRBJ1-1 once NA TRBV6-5 TGTGCCAGCATAGAGCAGGGGAGTTTAACTGAAGCTTTCTTT CASIEQGSLTEAFF
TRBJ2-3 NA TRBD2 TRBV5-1 TGCGCCAGCAGCTTGTCGGCGGGAGGGCCGGATACGCAGTATTTT CASSLSAGGPDTQYF
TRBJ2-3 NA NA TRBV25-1 TGTGCCAGCAGTGATTACACAGATACGCAGTATTTT CASSDYTDTQYF
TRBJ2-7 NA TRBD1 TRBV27 TGTGCCAGCAGTCCACGGGGACAGGGGGGCGAGCAGTACTTC CASSPRGQGGEQYF
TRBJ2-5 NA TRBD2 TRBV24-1 TGTGCCACCAGTAAAACTAGCGGACACTACCAAGAGACCCAGTACTTC CATSKTSGHYQETQYF
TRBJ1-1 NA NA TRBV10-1 TGCGCCAGCAGTGAGTCGGGCTCAAATACTGAAGCTTTCTTT CASSESGSNTEAFF
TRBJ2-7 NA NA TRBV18 TGTGCCAGCTCACCACCGGTGAGGGGAAGGGGGTACGAGCAGTACTTC CASSPPVRGRGYEQYF
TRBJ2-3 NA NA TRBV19 TGTGCCACAGGGCAGGGGACAGATACGCAGTATTTT CATGQGTDTQYF
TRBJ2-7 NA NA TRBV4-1 TGCGCCAGCAGCCAAGGTGGCCCGGGGGAAATTCCGGGCTACGAGCAGTACTTC CASSQGGPGEIPGYEQYF
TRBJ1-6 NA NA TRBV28 TGTGCCAGCAGTTCCGGGGGAGGGTCTAATAATTCACCCCTCCACTTT CASSSGGGSNNSPLHF
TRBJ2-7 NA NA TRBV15 TGTGCCACCAGCAGAGATGCAGGGCGAGGTGAGCAGTACTTC CATSRDAGRGEQYF
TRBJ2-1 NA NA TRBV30 TGTGCCTGGACTAGCGTAGACAATGAGCAGTTCTTC CAWTSVDNEQFF
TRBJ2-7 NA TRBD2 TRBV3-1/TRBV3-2 TGTGCCAGCAGCCAACTAGCGGGGGCCTACGAGCAGTACTTC CASSQLAGAYEQYF
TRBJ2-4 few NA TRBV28 TGTGCCAGCAGTTCTCCATGGGTCGGGGGTACCAAAAACATTCAGTACTTC CASSSPWVGGTKNIQYF
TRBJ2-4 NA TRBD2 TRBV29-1 TGCAGCGTTGCGACCGGACTAGCGGGAGCCAAAAACATTCAGTACTTC CSVATGLAGAKNIQYF
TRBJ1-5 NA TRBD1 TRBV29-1 TGCAGCGTGGGGACAGGGGGACAGCCCCAGCATTTT CSVGTGGQPQHF
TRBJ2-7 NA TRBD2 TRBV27 TGTGCCAGCAGCCTGCGGGCTAGCGGGATTTACGAGCAGTACTTC CASSLRASGIYEQYF
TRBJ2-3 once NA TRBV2 TGTGCCAGCAGTGAAAGTAGCTATACGCAGTATTTT CASSESSYTQYF
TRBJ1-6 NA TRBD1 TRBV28 TGTGCCAGCAGTTCTCGAACTGGGACAGCTTACCTCCACTTT CASSSRTGTAYLHF
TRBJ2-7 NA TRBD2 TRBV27 TGTGCCAGCAGGCGGCTAGCGGGAGCCTCGTCCCCCTACGAGCAGTACTTC CASRRLAGASSPYEQYF
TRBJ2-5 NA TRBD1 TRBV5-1 TGCGCCAGCAGCCGGGACAGGGACCAAGAGACCCAGTACTTC CASSRDRDQETQYF
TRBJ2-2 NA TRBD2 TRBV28 TGTGCCAGCAGTCCCGGACTAGCCTTCACCGGGGAGCTGTTTTTT CASSPGLAFTGELFF
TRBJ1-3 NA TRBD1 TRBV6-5 TGTGCCAGCAGTTACACAGGGGGACAGCTAAACACCATATATTTT CASSYTGGQLNTIYF
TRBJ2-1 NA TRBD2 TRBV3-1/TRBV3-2 TGTGCCAGCAGCCAAAGACTAGCGGGAGAGGGGAATGAGCAGTTCTTC CASSQRLAGEGNEQFF
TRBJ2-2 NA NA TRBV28 TGTGCCAGCAGTTTTGGAGGGAGAACCGGGGAGCTGTTTTTT CASSFGGRTGELFF
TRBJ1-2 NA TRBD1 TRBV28 TGTGCCAGCAGGATGGGACAGACCTATGGCTACACCTTC CASRMGQTYGYTF
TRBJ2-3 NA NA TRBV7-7 TGTGCCAGCAGCTTATCCGGCACAGATACGCAGTATTTT CASSLSGTDTQYF
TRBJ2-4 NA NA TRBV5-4 TGTGCCAGCAGCTTGGGCCCGGAAAACATTCAGTACTTC CASSLGPENIQYF